The present T cell receptor beta chain was sequenced within a study of T cell responses to AZD1222 COVID-19 vaccine. General observations from the study: Recipients of two AZD1222 doses showed rising Spike-specific TCR breadth and depth. Sampling that yielded the repertoires occurred only after the peak T cell response. Vaccine-associated CD4 TCRs ranged over spike, dominating at 160-218 and 743-854.

Turning to this clone: Its antigen is currently unknown.

Profiled with immunoSEQ multiplex PCR; TCRdb holds only in-frame clones, not every one. The table shows about 270,000 clones, with 90% to 95% occurring only once. The CDR3 sequence is 15 residues long. Trimming removed 7 bases at V and 0 bases at J, with 13 bases between. Per the germline V gene, CDR1 is LGHDT and CDR2 is YNNKEL (reference sequence). The TCR comes from an adult who received the AZD1222 COVID-19 vaccine. This chain joins TRBV3-1 (or the pseudogene TRBV3-2) and TRBJ1-3, with D perhaps TRBD1 (6 bases). The material was peripheral blood, obtained 28 days after the second AZD1222 dose. The CDR3 is CASTYQGHSGNTIYF. DNA for the CDR3: TGTGCCAGCACTTACCAGGGACACTCTGGAAACACCATATATTTT.